This T cell receptor beta chain came from a study of OX40 agonist ivuxolimab in advanced cancers. Germline CDR1 is SGHRS and CDR2 is YFSETQ. V lost 4 bases to trimming and J lost 6 bases, with 18 bases between them. The CDR3 sequence is 15 residues long. Points from the study as a whole: There were, on average, more expanded clones in CD8+ T cells than in CD4+.

Produced via immunoSEQ multiplex PCR; TCRdb's table is partial and in-frame only. The table shows some 100,000 clones, with approximately 86% occurring only once. Comments on this clone: Its antigen is unknown.

Autoimmune disease history or systemic immunosuppression disqualified patients. At cycle 4 day 1, cycle 7 day 1, and baseline, blood was sampled. The V gene is TRBV5-1, the J gene TRBJ2-3, with D possibly being TRBD2 (6 bases). The sample consisted of CD4+ or CD8+ T cells sorted from blood, taken in a trial of the OX40 agonist ivuxolimab. This clonotype was sampled from an adult with an advanced solid tumor such as melanoma, head and neck, liver or kidney cancer. The DNA for the CDR3 is TGCGCCAGCAGCCCGGGAGTTATTATCGAGGATACGCAGTATTTT. Translation: CASSPGVIIEDTQYF.